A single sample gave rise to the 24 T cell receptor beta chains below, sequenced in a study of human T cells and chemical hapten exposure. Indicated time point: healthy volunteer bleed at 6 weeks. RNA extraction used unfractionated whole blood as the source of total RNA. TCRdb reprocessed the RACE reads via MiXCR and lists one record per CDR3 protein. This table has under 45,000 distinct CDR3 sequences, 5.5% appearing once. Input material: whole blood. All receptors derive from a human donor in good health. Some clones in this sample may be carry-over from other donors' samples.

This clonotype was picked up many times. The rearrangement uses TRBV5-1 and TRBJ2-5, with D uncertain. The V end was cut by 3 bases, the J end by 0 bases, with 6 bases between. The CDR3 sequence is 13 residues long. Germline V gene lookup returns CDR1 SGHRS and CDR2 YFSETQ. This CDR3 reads CASSSEYQETQYF. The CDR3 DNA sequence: TGCGCCAGCAGCTCGGAGTACCAAGAGACCCAGTACTTC.

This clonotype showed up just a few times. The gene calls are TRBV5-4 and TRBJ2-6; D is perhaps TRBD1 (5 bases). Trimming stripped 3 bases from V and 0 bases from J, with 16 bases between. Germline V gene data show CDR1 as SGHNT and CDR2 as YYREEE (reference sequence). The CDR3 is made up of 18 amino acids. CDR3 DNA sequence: TGTGCCAGCAGCTCCGCCCTCCTCAGGGTCTCTGGGGCCAACGTCCTGACTTTC. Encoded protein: CASSSALLRVSGANVLTF.

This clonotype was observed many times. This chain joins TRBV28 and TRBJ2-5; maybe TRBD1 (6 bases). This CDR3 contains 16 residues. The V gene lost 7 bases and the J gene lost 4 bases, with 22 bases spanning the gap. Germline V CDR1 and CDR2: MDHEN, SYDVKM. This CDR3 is CASTRGTSLFVETQYF. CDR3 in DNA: TGTGCCAGCACCAGAGGGACATCCTTGTTCGTAGAGACCCAGTACTTC.

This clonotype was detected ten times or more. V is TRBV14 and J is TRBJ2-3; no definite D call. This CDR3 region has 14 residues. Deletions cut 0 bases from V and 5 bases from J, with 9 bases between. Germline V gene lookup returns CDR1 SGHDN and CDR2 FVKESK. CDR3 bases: TGTGCCAGCAGCCAAGATCGAGCTCAAGATACGCAGTATTTT. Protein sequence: CASSQDRAQDTQYF.

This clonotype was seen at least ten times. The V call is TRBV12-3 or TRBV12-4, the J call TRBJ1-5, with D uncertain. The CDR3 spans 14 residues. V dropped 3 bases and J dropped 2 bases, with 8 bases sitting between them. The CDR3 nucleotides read TGTGCCAGCAGTTTTCAGGAGGGCAATCAGCCCCAGCATTTT. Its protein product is CASSFQEGNQPQHF.

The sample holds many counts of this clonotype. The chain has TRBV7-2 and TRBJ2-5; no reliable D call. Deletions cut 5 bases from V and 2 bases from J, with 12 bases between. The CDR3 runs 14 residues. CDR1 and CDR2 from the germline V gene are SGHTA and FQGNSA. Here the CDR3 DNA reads TGTGCCAGCAGCCCCGTCGCGGCTCAAGAGACCCAGTACTTC. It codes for CASSPVAAQETQYF.

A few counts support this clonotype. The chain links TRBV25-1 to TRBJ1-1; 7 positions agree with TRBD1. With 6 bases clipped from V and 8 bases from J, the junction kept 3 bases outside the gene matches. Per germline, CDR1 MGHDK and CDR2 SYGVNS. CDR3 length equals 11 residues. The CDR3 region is CASRTGYEAFF. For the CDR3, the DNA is TGTGCCAGCAGGACAGGGTACGAAGCTTTCTTT.

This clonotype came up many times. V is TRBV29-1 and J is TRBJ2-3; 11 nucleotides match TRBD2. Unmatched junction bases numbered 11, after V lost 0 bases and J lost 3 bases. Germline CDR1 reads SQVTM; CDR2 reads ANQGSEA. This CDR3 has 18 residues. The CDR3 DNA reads TGCAGCGTTGAAGATCGGGCTAGCGGGGGGATGAGGACAGATACGCAGTATTTT. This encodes CSVEDRASGGMRTDTQYF.

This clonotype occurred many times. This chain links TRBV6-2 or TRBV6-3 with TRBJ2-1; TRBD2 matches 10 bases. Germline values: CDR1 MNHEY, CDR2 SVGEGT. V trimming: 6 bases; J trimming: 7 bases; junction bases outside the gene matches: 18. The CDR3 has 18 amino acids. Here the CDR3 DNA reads TGTGCCAGCAGAAGTTCCCGACTTACTAGCGGGGTTAGAAATGAGCAGTTCTTC. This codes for CASRSSRLTSGVRNEQFF.

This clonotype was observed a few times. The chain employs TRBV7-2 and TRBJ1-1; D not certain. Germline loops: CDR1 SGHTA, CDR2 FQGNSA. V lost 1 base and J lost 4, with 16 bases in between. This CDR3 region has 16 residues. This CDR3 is CASSLEFGFYGTEAFF. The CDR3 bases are TGTGCCAGCAGCTTAGAATTTGGTTTCTACGGCACTGAAGCTTTCTTT. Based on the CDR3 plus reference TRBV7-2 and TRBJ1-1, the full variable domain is GAGVSQSPSNKVTEKGKDVELRCDPISGHTALYWYRQSLGQGLEFLIYFQGNSAPDKSGLPSDRFSAERTGGSVSTLTIQRTQQEDSAVYLCASSLEFGFYGTEAFFGQGTRLTVV.

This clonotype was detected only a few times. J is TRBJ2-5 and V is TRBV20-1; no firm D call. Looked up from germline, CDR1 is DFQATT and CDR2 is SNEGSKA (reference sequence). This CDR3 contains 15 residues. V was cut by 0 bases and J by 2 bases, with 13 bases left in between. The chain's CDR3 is CSAREHLSDQETQYF. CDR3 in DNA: TGCAGTGCTAGAGAACACCTTAGTGATCAAGAGACCCAGTACTTC.

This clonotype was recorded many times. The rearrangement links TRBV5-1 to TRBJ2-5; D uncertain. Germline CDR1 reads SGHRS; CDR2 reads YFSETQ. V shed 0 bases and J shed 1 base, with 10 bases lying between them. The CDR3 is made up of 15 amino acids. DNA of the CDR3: TGCGCCAGCAGCTTGGAGGTCGGACCCCAAGAGACCCAGTACTTC. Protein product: CASSLEVGPQETQYF.

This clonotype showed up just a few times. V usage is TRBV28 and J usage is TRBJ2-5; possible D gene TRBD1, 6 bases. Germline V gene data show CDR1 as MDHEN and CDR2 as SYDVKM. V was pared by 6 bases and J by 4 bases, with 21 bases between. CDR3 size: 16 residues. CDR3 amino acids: CASSPPWQGRRETQYF. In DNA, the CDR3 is TGTGCCAGCAGCCCCCCGTGGCAGGGGAGAAGAGAGACCCAGTACTTC. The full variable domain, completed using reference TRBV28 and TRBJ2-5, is DVKVTQSSRYLVKRTGEKVFLECVQDMDHENMFWYRQDPGLGLRLIYFSYDVKMKEKGDIPEGYSVSREKKERFSLILESASTNQTSMYLCASSPPWQGRRETQYFGPGTRLLVL.

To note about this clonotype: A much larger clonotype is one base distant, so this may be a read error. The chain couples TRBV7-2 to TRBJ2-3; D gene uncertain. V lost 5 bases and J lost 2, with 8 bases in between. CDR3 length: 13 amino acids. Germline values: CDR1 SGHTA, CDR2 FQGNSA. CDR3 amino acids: CASSPDVTDTQYF. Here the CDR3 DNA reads TGTGCCAGCAGCCCGGACGTCACAGATACGCAGTATTTT.

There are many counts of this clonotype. CDR3 protein: CASSEQGYEQYF. CDR3 nucleotides: TGTGCCAGCAGTGAACAGGGCTACGAGCAGTACTTC. The chain joins TRBV2 to TRBJ2-7; the D gene is possibly TRBD1 (5 bases). CDR3 length: 12 amino acids. Germline V gene sequence: CDR1 SNHLY, CDR2 FYNNEI. The V gene lost 2 bases and the J gene lost 3 bases, with 5 bases spanning the gap.

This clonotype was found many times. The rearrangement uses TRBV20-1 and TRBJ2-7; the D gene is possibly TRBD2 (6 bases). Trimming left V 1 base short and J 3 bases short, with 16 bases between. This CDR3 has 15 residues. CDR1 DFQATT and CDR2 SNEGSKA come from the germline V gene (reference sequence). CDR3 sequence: CSARVHGTPSYEQYF. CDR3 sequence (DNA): TGCAGTGCTAGAGTTCATGGGACTCCAAGCTACGAGCAGTACTTC.

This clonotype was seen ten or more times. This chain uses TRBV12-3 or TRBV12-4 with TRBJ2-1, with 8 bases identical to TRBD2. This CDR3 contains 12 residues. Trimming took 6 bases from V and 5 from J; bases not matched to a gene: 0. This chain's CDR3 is CASRLADNEQFF. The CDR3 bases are TGTGCCAGCAGACTAGCGGACAATGAGCAGTTCTTC.

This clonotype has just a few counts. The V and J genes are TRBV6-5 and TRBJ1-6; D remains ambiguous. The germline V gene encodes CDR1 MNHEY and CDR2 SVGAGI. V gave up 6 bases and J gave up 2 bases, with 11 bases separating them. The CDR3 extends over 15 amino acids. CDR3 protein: CASRPLEAYNSPLHF. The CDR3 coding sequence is TGTGCCAGCAGACCCCTCGAGGCCTATAATTCACCCCTCCACTTT.

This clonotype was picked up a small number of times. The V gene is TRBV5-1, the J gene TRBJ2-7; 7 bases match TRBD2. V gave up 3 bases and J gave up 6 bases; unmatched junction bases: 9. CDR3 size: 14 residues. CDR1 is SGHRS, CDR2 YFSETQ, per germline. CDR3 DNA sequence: TGCGCCAGCAGCTCAGGCGGGAGCGGGACCGAGCAGTACTTC. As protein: CASSSGGSGTEQYF.

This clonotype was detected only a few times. The CDR3 here is CSARDLVGQGSNYGYTF. CDR3 DNA sequence: TGCAGTGCTAGAGATCTAGTTGGACAGGGGTCCAACTATGGCTACACCTTC. This sequence joins TRBV20-1 and TRBJ1-2; 9 positions match TRBD1. Germline V CDR1 and CDR2: DFQATT, SNEGSKA (reference sequence). V lost 0 bases, J lost 2 bases, and 10 bases stayed unmatched. The CDR3 totals 17 residues.

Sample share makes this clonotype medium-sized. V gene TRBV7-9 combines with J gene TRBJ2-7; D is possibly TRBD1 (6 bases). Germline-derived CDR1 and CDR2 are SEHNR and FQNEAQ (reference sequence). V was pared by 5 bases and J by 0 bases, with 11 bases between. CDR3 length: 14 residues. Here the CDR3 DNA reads TGTGCCAGCAGCCCCCCGACAGGCTCCTACGAGCAGTACTTC. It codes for CASSPPTGSYEQYF.

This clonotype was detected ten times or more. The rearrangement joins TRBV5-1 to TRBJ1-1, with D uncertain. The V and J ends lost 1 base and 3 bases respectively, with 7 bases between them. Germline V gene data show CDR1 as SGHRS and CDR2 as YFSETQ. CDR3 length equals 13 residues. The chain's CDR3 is CASSLNGDTEAFF. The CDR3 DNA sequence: TGCGCCAGCAGCTTGAACGGGGACACTGAAGCTTTCTTT.

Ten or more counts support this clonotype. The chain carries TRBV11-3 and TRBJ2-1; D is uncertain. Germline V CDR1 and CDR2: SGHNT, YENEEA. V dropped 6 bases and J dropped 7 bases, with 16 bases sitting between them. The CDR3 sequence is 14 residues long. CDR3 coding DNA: TGTGCCAGCAGTCTCGGGCCGGGTTTTAATGAGCAGTTCTTC. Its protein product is CASSLGPGFNEQFF.

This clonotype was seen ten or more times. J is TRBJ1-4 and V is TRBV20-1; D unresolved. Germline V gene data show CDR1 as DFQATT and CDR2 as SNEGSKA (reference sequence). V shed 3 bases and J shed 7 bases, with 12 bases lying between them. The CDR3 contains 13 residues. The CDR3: CSASDRAREKLFF. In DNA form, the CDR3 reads TGCAGTGCTAGTGACCGGGCCCGTGAAAAACTGTTTTTT.